This T cell receptor beta chain was found in a study of T cell repertoires in cytomegalovirus infection. Across the whole study: Selected CMV epitopes included recently identified HLA-C-restricted ones as well as well-studied HLA-B-restricted ones. An indication of both CMV infection and matching HLA type came from public TCR beta signatures.

TCRdb fed the reads into MiXCR, producing one record per CDR3 protein. The repertoire holds hundreds of thousands of distinct CDR3 sequences, with 30% to 35% as singletons. The CDR3 runs to 14 residues. V lost 3 bases and J lost 9; bases outside the gene matches: 8. CDR1 is SGHRS and CDR2 is YFSETQ in the germline V gene. As regards this clonotype: Its antigen is as yet unknown.

Overall study results and limits: HLA-C-restricted CMV clonotypes gave the most frequent clonotype in two of eight donors.

The chain has TRBV5-1 and TRBJ2-1; 8 bases fit TRBD2. The material sequenced was cultured PBMCs, taken from culture after CMV antigen stimulation. This TCR was sampled from a human donor in good health (CMV status not recorded). Some clones in this sample may be carry-over from other donors' samples. The CDR3 DNA follows: TGCGCCAGCAGCTCACGGGGGGGGCCTAGTGAGCAGTTCTTC. This codes for CASSSRGGPSEQFF.